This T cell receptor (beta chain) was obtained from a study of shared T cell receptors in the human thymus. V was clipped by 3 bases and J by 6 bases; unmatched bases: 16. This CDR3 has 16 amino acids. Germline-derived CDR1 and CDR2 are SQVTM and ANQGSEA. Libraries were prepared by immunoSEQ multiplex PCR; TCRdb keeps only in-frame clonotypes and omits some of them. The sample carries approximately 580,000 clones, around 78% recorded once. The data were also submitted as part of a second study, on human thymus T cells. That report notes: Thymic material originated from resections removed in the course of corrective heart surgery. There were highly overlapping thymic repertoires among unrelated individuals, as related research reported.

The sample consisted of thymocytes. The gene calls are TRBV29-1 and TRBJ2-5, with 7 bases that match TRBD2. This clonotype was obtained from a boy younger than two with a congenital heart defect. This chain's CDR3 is CSVEGGRADWGKTQYF. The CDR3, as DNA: TGCAGCGTTGAGGGAGGGAGGGCCGATTGGGGAAAGACCCAGTACTTC.